Listed below are T cell receptor beta chains from one sample, sequenced in a study of T cell repertoires in cytomegalovirus infection. TCRdb fed the reads into MiXCR, producing one record per CDR3 protein. The table shows roughly 250,000 distinct CDR3 sequences, with around an eighth occurring only once. The sample comprised PBMCs. The source is a human donor in good health (CMV status not recorded). Some clones in this sample may be carry-over from other donors' samples. Each CDR3 is given without its conserved first and last residue.

TRBJ2-3,15,TRBV27,ASSPTLGQMRGYTQY
TRBJ2-1,11,TRBV7-2,ASSFNGFGEQF
TRBJ2-1,14,TRBV19,ASSLLPGGTYNEQF
TRBJ2-1,13,TRBV5-1,ASSLRDSSYNEQF
TRBJ1-1,10,TRBV29-1,SVEIQGAEAF
TRBJ1-5,13,TRBV28,ASSFISNSNQPQH
TRBJ2-7,10,TRBV12-5,ASGLGDYEQY
TRBJ1-2,12,TRBV4-1,ASSPQGGIYGYT
TRBJ2-7,13,TRBV11-2,ASSRGTASSYEQY
TRBJ2-2,11,TRBV7-3,ASSIQTTGPLF
TRBJ2-7,10,TRBV10-3,AISAGVHEQY
TRBJ1-1,11,TRBV2,ASRKGLGTEAF
TRBJ1-2,10,TRBV11-2,ASSEDSYGYT
TRBJ2-2,12,TRBV11-2,ASSLDPNTGELF
TRBJ2-1,13,TRBV7-2,ASSPWAGGSNEQF
TRBJ1-4,14,TRBV7-9,ASSQGGGGYNEKLF
TRBJ2-7,11,TRBV20-1,SAVAGGYYEQY
TRBJ2-4,14,TRBV4-1,ASSQSPGQGENIQY
TRBJ1-1,11,TRBV5-4,ASSLGQYTEAF
TRBJ2-2,15,TRBV10-3,AISDRRVEENTGELF
TRBJ2-2,13,TRBV7-6,ASSLEASEHGELF
TRBJ1-6,11,TRBV24-1,ATSEKNNSPLH
TRBJ1-6,13,TRBV28,ASSSEGFKNSPLH
TRBJ2-1,15,TRBV18,ASSPYGSGSSYNEQF
TRBJ2-7,11,TRBV5-1,ASSMSGVYEQY
TRBJ2-1,13,TRBV6-2/TRBV6-3,ASSPSSLSGNEQF
TRBJ1-1,10,TRBV12-3/TRBV12-4,ASSFEGSLAF
TRBJ2-2,13,TRBV7-2,ASSPDRRDTGELF
TRBJ2-6,13,TRBV7-2,ASSSLQSRANVLT
TRBJ2-7,13,TRBV5-1,ASSRGQASTYEQY
TRBJ1-2,12,TRBV13,ASSRAGGNYGYT
TRBJ1-5,8,TRBV19,ASGRQPQH
TRBJ2-3,12,TRBV29-1,SVSGGSGTDTQY
TRBJ1-1,14,TRBV7-6,ASSLNGAGPNTEAF
TRBJ1-3,12,TRBV7-2,ASSPTGQGNTIY
TRBJ1-2,10,TRBV5-6,ASSDTLYGYT
TRBJ2-7,13,TRBV5-1,ASSLSSSGSGEQY
TRBJ1-3,12,TRBV20-1,SAEQGARGNTIY
TRBJ2-7,13,TRBV7-8,ASSRGGGRVYEQY
TRBJ1-6,11,TRBV5-4,ASSWDSPSPLH
TRBJ1-6,12,TRBV10-3,AIRRTGQDSPLH
TRBJ2-7,12,TRBV28,ASSLLAGSDEQY
TRBJ1-6,14,TRBV27,ASSGGAGLMNSPLH
TRBJ2-7,15,TRBV6-2/TRBV6-3,ASLDGSLTSGKREQY
TRBJ2-7,12,TRBV4-2,ASSQDPRGYEQY
TRBJ2-2,13,TRBV7-2,ASSLAPANTGELF
TRBJ1-6,14,TRBV7-8,ASSLAKDRSNSPLH
TRBJ2-2,12,TRBV20-1,SATSGRGTGELF
TRBJ2-7,12,TRBV7-2,ASSLELGLVEQY
TRBJ1-4,10,TRBV6-2/TRBV6-3,ASSGTIEKLF
TRBJ2-7,12,TRBV5-1,ASSSPTGNYEQY
TRBJ2-7,12,TRBV10-3,AISEVGGRNEQY
TRBJ2-4,12,TRBV29-1,SVGGGAAADIQY
TRBJ1-2,12,TRBV28,ASRLTGGSYGYT
TRBJ1-6,13,TRBV14,ASSPGQGTGSPLH